These 17 T cell receptor beta chains were sequenced from one sample in a study of T-cell reconstitution after alpha-beta-depleted transplantation in children (dated by TCRdb to about 2016). Libraries were made using PCR. The sequencer listed for this sample is Illumina HiSeq 2500. TCR library preparation used molecular barcoding, with unique molecular identifiers applied to normalize quantification of the TCRbeta repertoire. TCRdb handled the public reads itself, with Q25 trimming in fastp and clone calling in MiXCR, and kept productive beta chains. Here each entry gathers all rows of one CDR3 protein and keeps the most common genes and DNA. This sample holds approximately 590,000 distinct CDR3 sequences; approximately 10% were observed only once. About 4.2% of the sample lies in the top ten. The specimen comprised PBMCs from the stem cell graft donor, sampled from the stem cell graft. These receptors were obtained from a human donor who donated a stem cell graft to a child with acute myeloid leukemia.

This chain connects TRBV7-3 to TRBJ2-2; D is uncertain. Germline V gene data show CDR1 as SGHTA and CDR2 as FQGTGA. V shed 5 bases and J shed 6 bases, with 13 bases lying between them. This CDR3 region has 14 residues. The chain's CDR3 is CASSAAVSAGELFF. In DNA form, the CDR3 reads TGTGCCAGCAGCGCAGCAGTGTCCGCCGGGGAGCTGTTTTTT.

This clonotype was detected ten times or more. The chain carries TRBV20-1 and TRBJ2-7, with D possibly TRBD1 on 6 matching bases. CDR1 is DFQATT and CDR2 is SNEGSKA in the germline V gene (reference sequence). The CDR3 totals 11 residues. V lost 7 bases and J lost 5, with 12 bases in between. The CDR3 is CSVWQGNEQYF. The CDR3 region has the DNA TGCAGTGTTTGGCAGGGGAACGAGCAGTACTTC.

The gene calls are TRBV4-3 and TRBJ2-7, with unresolved D. The V gene lost 4 bases and the J gene lost 2 bases, with 12 bases spanning the gap. The CDR3 length is 14 residues. Germline V gene data show CDR1 as LGHNA and CDR2 as YSLEER. DNA for the CDR3: TGCGCCAGCAGCCGCGATTCGAATGCCTACGAGCAGTACTTC. Residues: CASSRDSNAYEQYF.

This clonotype has ten or more counts. The chain combines TRBV20-1 with TRBJ2-1; 12 nucleotides agree with TRBD2. CDR1 and CDR2 (germline): DFQATT, SNEGSKA (reference sequence). Trimming cost V 3 bases and J 10 bases; bases outside gene matches: 10. This CDR3 contains 15 residues. CDR3 region: CSASGLAGGSDEQFF. CDR3 nucleotide sequence: TGCAGTGCTAGTGGGCTAGCGGGAGGGTCGGACGAGCAGTTCTTC.

Turning to this clonotype: Given a much more abundant clone one base away, this may be a read error. The chain carries TRBV6-5 and TRBJ2-5; D is uncertain. In germline, CDR1 is MNHEY, CDR2 SVGAGI. The CDR3 runs 14 residues. CDR3 loop: CASSYTGYQGTQYF. DNA of the CDR3: TGTGCCAGCAGTTACACTGGGTACCAAGGGACCCAGTACTTC.

The rearrangement uses TRBV7-9 and TRBJ2-3; 12 nucleotides agree with TRBD2. The length of the CDR3 is 17 residues. Trimming at V came to 5 bases and at J to 5 bases, leaving 11 bases not matched to a gene. Germline V gene sequence: CDR1 SEHNR, CDR2 FQNEAQ (reference sequence). For the CDR3, the DNA is TGTGCCAGCAGCCGGATGCGGACTAGCGGGGCCCTAGATACGCAGTATTTT. Its protein product is CASSRMRTSGALDTQYF.

The gene calls are TRBV6-5 and TRBJ2-1; tentatively, D is TRBD1 (5 bases). CDR3 length equals 13 residues. Germline-derived CDR1 and CDR2 are MNHEY and SVGAGI. Trimming took off 6 bases at V and 6 bases at J, with 12 bases between the two ends. CDR3 bases: TGTGCCAGCAGCTGGGGCTCGGGCAATGAGCAGTTCTTC. Translated, it gives CASSWGSGNEQFF.

Ten or more counts support this clonotype. The chain links TRBV29-1 to TRBJ2-7; perhaps TRBD1 as D (5 bases). The V end was cut by 6 bases, the J end by 4 bases, with 10 bases between. The CDR3 spans 11 residues. The germline CDR1 and CDR2 sequences are SQVTM and ANQGSEA. The CDR3 bases are TGCAGCGTCCCTCAGGGTTACGAGCAGTACTTC. Its protein product is CSVPQGYEQYF.

A few counts support this clonotype. The chain is built from TRBV29-1 and TRBJ2-1; 8 bases are a match to TRBD2. The CDR3 loop spans 16 amino acids. CDR1 is SQVTM, CDR2 ANQGSEA, per germline. J was trimmed by 6 bases and V by 8 bases; bases with no gene match: 18. CDR3 region: CSLASTSSGRFNEQFF. The CDR3 coding sequence is TGCAGCCTAGCTTCTACTTCCAGCGGGAGATTCAATGAGCAGTTCTTC.

J is TRBJ1-3 and V is TRBV7-2, with D possibly matching TRBD1 (5 bases). CDR1 and CDR2 (germline): SGHTA, FQGNSA. This CDR3 contains 14 residues. Trimming stripped 5 bases from V and 3 bases from J, with 11 bases between. CDR3 loop: CASSARGDGNTIYF. The CDR3 DNA sequence: TGTGCCAGCAGCGCACGGGGGGATGGAAACACCATATATTTT.

This clonotype turned up a few times. V and J are TRBV29-1 and TRBJ1-2; TRBD1 agrees at 11 bases. This CDR3 spans 12 amino acids. The ends lost 4 bases at V and 5 bases at J; junction bases unmatched: 0. Germline V CDR1 and CDR2: SQVTM, ANQGSEA. The CDR3 coding sequence is TGCAGCGTTGGGGACAGGGGGTATGGCTACACCTTC. This encodes CSVGDRGYGYTF.

The chain employs TRBV10-3 and TRBJ2-3; a possible D gene is TRBD1 (6 bases). CDR1 and CDR2 (germline): ENHRY, SYGVKD. The CDR3 has 13 residues. The V and J ends lost 7 bases and 4 bases respectively, with 12 bases between them. The DNA of the CDR3 is TGTGCCATCATGGGACATGAGGCAGATACGCAGTATTTT. Encoded protein: CAIMGHEADTQYF.

V is TRBV19 and J is TRBJ2-6; D gene ambiguous. The germline V and J ends were trimmed by 1 base and 2 bases, with 3 bases remaining between them. The germline V gene encodes CDR1 LNHDA and CDR2 SQIVND (reference sequence). This CDR3 region has 14 residues. CDR3 in amino acids: CASSIGAGANVLTF. CDR3 sequence (DNA): TGTGCCAGTAGTATAGGGGCTGGGGCCAACGTCCTGACTTTC.

This clonotype was detected a few times. The genes are TRBV3-1 and TRBJ2-7, with 7 bases fitting TRBD1. The CDR3 has 15 amino acids. The V gene end was trimmed by 4 bases and the J gene end by 12 bases; junction bases not matched to a gene: 18. Germline CDR1 and CDR2: LGHDT and YNNKEL (reference sequence). CDR3 in DNA: TGTGCCAGCAGCCGGCCAACAGGGACAGCAACATTACTGTACTTC. Translation: CASSRPTGTATLLYF.

This clonotype has at least ten counts. The chain carries TRBV29-1 and TRBJ1-1, with no clear D. Germline CDR1 reads SQVTM; CDR2 reads ANQGSEA. This CDR3 has 12 amino acids. Trimming shortened V by 7 bases and J by 0 bases, and 9 bases separated the two germline ends. The CDR3 is CSARRLNTEAFF. The CDR3, as DNA: TGCAGCGCGCGACGGCTGAACACTGAAGCTTTCTTT.

This clonotype was seen at least ten times. The chain carries TRBV12-3 or TRBV12-4 and TRBJ2-7; the match to TRBD2 covers 11 bases. Trimming at V came to 9 bases and at J to 5 bases, leaving 6 bases not matched to a gene. This CDR3 is built from 13 residues. The CDR3 region is CASTTSGRNEQYF. Written as DNA, the CDR3 is TGTGCCAGTACCACTAGCGGGAGAAACGAGCAGTACTTC.

This clonotype has at least ten counts. The chain recombines TRBV7-8 with TRBJ1-2; 9 bases fit TRBD1. CDR1 SGHVS and CDR2 FQNEAQ come from the germline V gene. Germline trimming cut 5 bases from V and 5 bases from J; bases unmatched to any gene: 9. The CDR3 runs to 15 residues. CDR3 region: CASSLTTGTGYGYTF. DNA of the CDR3: TGTGCCAGCAGCCTGACAACCGGGACAGGGTATGGCTACACCTTC.